This TCR beta chain was obtained from a study of response to subunit inactivated influenza vaccine. TCRdb processed the RT-PCR reads anew with MiXCR; each CDR3 protein has one entry. Here the sample spans about 570,000 distinct CDR3 sequences, 10% to 15% being singletons. Sample: PBMCs from blood, taken on the day of vaccination. The sequence was obtained from a man aged 45 to 65 who received an inactivated influenza vaccine.

The CDR3 sequence: CSARGDASSGNTIYF. CDR3 bases: TGCAGTGCTAGAGGGGATGCAAGCTCTGGAAACACCATATATTTT. This chain uses TRBV20-1 with TRBJ1-3; D is ambiguous. This CDR3 spans 15 amino acids. The V and J ends lost 1 base and 0 bases respectively, with 10 bases between them. In germline, CDR1 is DFQATT, CDR2 SNEGSKA (reference sequence).